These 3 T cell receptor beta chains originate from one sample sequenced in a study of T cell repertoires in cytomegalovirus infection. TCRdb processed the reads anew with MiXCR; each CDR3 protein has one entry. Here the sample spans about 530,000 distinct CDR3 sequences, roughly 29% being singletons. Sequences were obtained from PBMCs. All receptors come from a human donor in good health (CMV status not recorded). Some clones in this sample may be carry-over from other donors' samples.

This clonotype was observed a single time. The CDR3 region is CASSYSTRHEKLFF. CDR3 DNA: TGTGCCAGCAGTTACTCGACCAGGCATGAAAAACTGTTTTTT. V is TRBV6-2 or TRBV6-3 and J is TRBJ1-4; the D is unclear. This CDR3 is 14 amino acids long. CDR1 MNHEY and CDR2 SVGEGT come from the germline V gene. Trimming took 0 bases from V and 6 from J, leaving 8 bases between them.

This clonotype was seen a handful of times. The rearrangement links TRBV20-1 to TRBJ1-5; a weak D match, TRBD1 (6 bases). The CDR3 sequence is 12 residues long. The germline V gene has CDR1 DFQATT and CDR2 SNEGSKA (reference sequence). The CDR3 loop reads CSLNGGGQPQHF. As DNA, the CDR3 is TGCAGCCTTAACGGGGGGGGCCAGCCCCAGCATTTT.

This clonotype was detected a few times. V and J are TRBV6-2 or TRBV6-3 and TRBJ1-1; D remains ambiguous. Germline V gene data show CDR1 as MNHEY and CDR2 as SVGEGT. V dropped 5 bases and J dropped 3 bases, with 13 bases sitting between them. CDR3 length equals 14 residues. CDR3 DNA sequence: TGTGCCAGCAGTCATCGGACGGGTGACACTGAAGCTTTCTTT. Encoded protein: CASSHRTGDTEAFF.